The rows below give T cell receptor beta chains drawn from one sample of a study of blood T cell repertoires in COVID-19. The repertoire was sequenced with immunoSEQ multiplex PCR; TCRdb's copy has only in-frame clones and lacks some. The sample lists approximately 200,000 clones, roughly 82% seen once, with 12% in the top ten. Source material: PBMCs or T cells enriched from blood (not recorded which). All receptors derive from a man between 35 and 55 years old who had recovered from COVID-19. The CDR3 runs from the conserved cysteine through the conserved F or W. The order of the fields is J gene, clone size, V gene, CDR3 protein. Where a row states a size, it is once, few, many or the class of an expanded clone; other rows omit it.

J gene: TRBJ2-4; clone size: -; V gene: TRBV19; CDR3 protein: CASKLAGQGNIQYF
J gene: TRBJ2-6; clone size: once; V gene: TRBV5-1; CDR3 protein: CASSSLQGSGANVLTF
J gene: TRBJ2-3; clone size: once; V gene: TRBV19; CDR3 protein: CASSIGLAENTDTQYF
J gene: TRBJ1-1; clone size: once; V gene: TRBV5-5; CDR3 protein: CASSSDGGTLNTEAFF
J gene: TRBJ1-1; clone size: -; V gene: TRBV14; CDR3 protein: CASSQELEGTGAFF
J gene: TRBJ1-1; clone size: -; V gene: TRBV28; CDR3 protein: CASTLGGNTEAFF
J gene: TRBJ2-1; clone size: few; V gene: TRBV6-2/TRBV6-3; CDR3 protein: CASSMTGGFSYNEQFF
J gene: TRBJ2-2; clone size: -; V gene: TRBV14; CDR3 protein: CASSLYRGPNTGELFF
J gene: TRBJ2-2; clone size: -; V gene: TRBV12-3/TRBV12-4; CDR3 protein: CASSVSAGELFF
J gene: TRBJ1-1; clone size: -; V gene: TRBV10-3; CDR3 protein: CAISEPSTGGTEAFF
J gene: TRBJ2-1; clone size: -; V gene: TRBV5-1; CDR3 protein: CASRLFGTRPYNEQFF
J gene: TRBJ2-5; clone size: -; V gene: TRBV13; CDR3 protein: CASRGLAGEGRETQYF
J gene: TRBJ1-2; clone size: once; V gene: TRBV6-2/TRBV6-3; CDR3 protein: CASSYSLTETNYGYTF
J gene: TRBJ1-2; clone size: once; V gene: TRBV5-4; CDR3 protein: CASSDSRGQHF
J gene: TRBJ1-5; clone size: -; V gene: TRBV7-9; CDR3 protein: CASSLGQDTQPQHF
J gene: TRBJ2-3; clone size: -; V gene: TRBV10-3; CDR3 protein: CAISKTSADTQYF
J gene: TRBJ1-6; clone size: -; V gene: TRBV6-5; CDR3 protein: CASSQSGQGESPLHF
J gene: TRBJ2-3; clone size: -; V gene: TRBV18; CDR3 protein: CASSPWLLGQDSDTQYF
J gene: TRBJ1-1; clone size: -; V gene: TRBV7-2; CDR3 protein: CASSLVQGVSTEAFF
J gene: TRBJ2-1; clone size: -; V gene: TRBV9; CDR3 protein: CATSRNQYNEQFF
J gene: TRBJ1-5; clone size: many; V gene: TRBV19; CDR3 protein: CASSIPWQGRNQPQHF
J gene: TRBJ1-6; clone size: once; V gene: TRBV13; CDR3 protein: CASSSYRESSYNSPLHF
J gene: TRBJ2-1; clone size: -; V gene: TRBV4-2; CDR3 protein: CASSQASLAGAYNEQFF
J gene: TRBJ1-1; clone size: -; V gene: TRBV3-1/TRBV3-2; CDR3 protein: CASSFQGQNTEAFF
J gene: TRBJ2-3; clone size: -; V gene: TRBV19; CDR3 protein: CASSKVGRAGDTQYF
J gene: TRBJ1-6; clone size: once; V gene: TRBV7-2; CDR3 protein: CASSLDRSNSPLHF
J gene: TRBJ1-2; clone size: -; V gene: TRBV4-3; CDR3 protein: CASSPSLRTQVAHGGYGYTF
J gene: TRBJ1-2; clone size: -; V gene: TRBV6-2/TRBV6-3; CDR3 protein: CASSMDRAYGYTF
J gene: TRBJ1-5; clone size: -; V gene: TRBV29-1; CDR3 protein: CSVIQGNSGQPQHF
J gene: TRBJ1-2; clone size: -; V gene: TRBV19; CDR3 protein: CASSLSAGNYGYTF
J gene: TRBJ1-3; clone size: -; V gene: TRBV18; CDR3 protein: CASSPLTGLSPLDGNTIYF
J gene: TRBJ2-7; clone size: -; V gene: TRBV9; CDR3 protein: CASSVVAGPSYEQYF
J gene: TRBJ1-1; clone size: -; V gene: TRBV14; CDR3 protein: CASSQERGYGTTEAFF
J gene: TRBJ1-1; clone size: -; V gene: TRBV30; CDR3 protein: CAWNQGRTEAFF
J gene: TRBJ2-7; clone size: -; V gene: TRBV9; CDR3 protein: CASSVAQGSYEQYF
J gene: TRBJ2-1; clone size: -; V gene: TRBV27; CDR3 protein: CASSMRMDNEQFF
J gene: TRBJ1-3; clone size: -; V gene: TRBV14; CDR3 protein: CASSQGQGSISGNTIYF
J gene: TRBJ2-3; clone size: -; V gene: TRBV7-6; CDR3 protein: CASSLVWAGPRERPDTQYF
J gene: TRBJ2-7; clone size: -; V gene: TRBV28; CDR3 protein: CASSSVSYEQYF
J gene: TRBJ1-2; clone size: few; V gene: TRBV27; CDR3 protein: CASSLKGASYGYTF